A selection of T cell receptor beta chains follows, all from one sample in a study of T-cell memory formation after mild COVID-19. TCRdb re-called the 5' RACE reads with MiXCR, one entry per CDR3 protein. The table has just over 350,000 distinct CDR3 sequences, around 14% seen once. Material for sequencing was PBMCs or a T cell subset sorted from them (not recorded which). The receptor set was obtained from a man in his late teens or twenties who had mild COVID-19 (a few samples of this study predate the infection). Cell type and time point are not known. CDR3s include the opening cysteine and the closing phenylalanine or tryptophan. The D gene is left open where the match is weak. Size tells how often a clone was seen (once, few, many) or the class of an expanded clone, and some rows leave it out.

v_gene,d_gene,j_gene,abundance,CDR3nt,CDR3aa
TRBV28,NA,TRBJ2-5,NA,TGTGACAGGGTCTCGCAAGAGACCCAGTACTTC,CDRVSQETQYF
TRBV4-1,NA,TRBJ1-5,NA,TGCGCCAGCAGCCAACCGGGACGACATTCTAGCAATCAGCCCCAGCATTTT,CASSQPGRHSSNQPQHF
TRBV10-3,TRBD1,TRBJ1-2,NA,TGTGCCATCAGTGAGTCCTGGGACAGCCATGGCTACACCTTC,CAISESWDSHGYTF
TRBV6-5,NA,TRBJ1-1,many,TGTGCCAGCAGTTACGTACTTGGCCTGCGCAAAGCTTTCTTT,CASSYVLGLRKAFF
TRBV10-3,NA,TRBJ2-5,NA,TGTGCCATCAGTGAGCCCCTCGAGGACACTCAAGAGACCCAGTACTTC,CAISEPLEDTQETQYF
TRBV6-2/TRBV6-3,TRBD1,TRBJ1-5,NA,TGTGCCAGCAGTACCGACAGGGTCGGCAATCAGCCCCAGCATTTT,CASSTDRVGNQPQHF
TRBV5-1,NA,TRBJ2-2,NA,TGCGCCAGCAGCTTGGTCTCTGGGGGCGCGGAGCTGTTTTTT,CASSLVSGGAELFF
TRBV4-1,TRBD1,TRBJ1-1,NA,TGCGCCAGCAGCCAAGATCCCAGGGGGCCCACTGAAGCTTTCTTT,CASSQDPRGPTEAFF
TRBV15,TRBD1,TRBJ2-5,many,TGTGCCACCAGCACCCGGACAGGACAAGAGACCCAGTACTTC,CATSTRTGQETQYF
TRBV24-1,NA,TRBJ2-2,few,TGTGCCACCAGTGCCCGGACCCCGACCGGGGAGCTGTTTTTT,CATSARTPTGELFF
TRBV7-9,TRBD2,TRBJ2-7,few,TGTGCCAGCAGCTCTCCCGGGGCGGGGGACCCCTACGAGCAGTACTTC,CASSSPGAGDPYEQYF
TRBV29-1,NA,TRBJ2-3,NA,TGCAGCGTTGAGGGGATTTTTACAGATACGCAGTATTTT,CSVEGIFTDTQYF
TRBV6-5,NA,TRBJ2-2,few,TGTGCCAGCAGGGACACGGGGAACACCGGGGAGCTGTTTTTT,CASRDTGNTGELFF
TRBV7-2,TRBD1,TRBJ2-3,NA,TGTGCCAGCAGCGCCTCCCGGACAGGTGTCACAGATACGCAGTATTTT,CASSASRTGVTDTQYF
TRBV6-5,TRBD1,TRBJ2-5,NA,TGTGCCAGCAGACAGACAGGGCGTCTTCCGGAGACCCAGTACTTC,CASRQTGRLPETQYF
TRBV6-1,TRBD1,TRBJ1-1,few,TGTGCCAGCATCCGTGGGACAGGGGGCTTGAACACTGAAGCTTTCTTT,CASIRGTGGLNTEAFF
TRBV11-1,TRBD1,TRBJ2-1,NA,TGTGCCAGCAGCATTATCTCCGGACAGGGGGTCGAGCAGTTCTTC,CASSIISGQGVEQFF
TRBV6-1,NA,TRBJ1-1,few,TGTGCCAGCAGGGGACGAATTGAAGCTTTCTTT,CASRGRIEAFF
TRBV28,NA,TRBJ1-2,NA,TGTGCCAGCAGTACCCCCGCCGGGGGAGGCTATGGCTACACCTTC,CASSTPAGGGYGYTF
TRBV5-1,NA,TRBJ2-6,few,TGCGCCAGCAGCTTGGACACCGGGACCTATTCCTCTGGGGCCAACGTCCTGACTTTC,CASSLDTGTYSSGANVLTF
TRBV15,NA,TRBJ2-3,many,TGTGCCACCAGCAGACCCCGGCCCACAGATACGCAGTATTTT,CATSRPRPTDTQYF
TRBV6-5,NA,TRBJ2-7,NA,TGTGCCAGCAGCCTCGCCGGGACATCAGCCTACGAGCAGTACTTC,CASSLAGTSAYEQYF
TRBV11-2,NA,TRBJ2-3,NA,TGTGCCAGCAGCTTAATCTCCAGCACAGATACGCAGTATTTT,CASSLISSTDTQYF
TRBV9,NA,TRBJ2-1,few,TGTGCCAGCAGCGTAGCTACAGGGATGTTGGTGTCCTACAATGAGCAGTTCTTC,CASSVATGMLVSYNEQFF
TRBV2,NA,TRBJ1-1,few,TGTGCCAGCAGCGATACAGGGCCGGCTTCGAACACTGAAGCTTTCTTT,CASSDTGPASNTEAFF
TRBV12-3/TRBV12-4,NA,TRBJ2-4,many,TGTGCCAGCACGGGACGTCGGCGGAACATTCAGTACTTC,CASTGRRRNIQYF
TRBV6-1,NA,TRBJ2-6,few,TGTGCCAGCAGTGAAGGGCTGGGGGGGGCCAACGTCCTGACTTTC,CASSEGLGGANVLTF
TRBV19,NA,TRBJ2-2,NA,TGTGCCAGTAGTAGAGGGGAAGACACCGGGGAGCTGTTTTTT,CASSRGEDTGELFF
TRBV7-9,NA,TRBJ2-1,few,TGTGCCAGCAGCTTCGGGGAGCTAGGGGAGCAGTTCTTC,CASSFGELGEQFF
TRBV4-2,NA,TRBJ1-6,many,TGTGCCAGCAGCCAAGACGGGGAAAATTCACCCCTCCACTTT,CASSQDGENSPLHF
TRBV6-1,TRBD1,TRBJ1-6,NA,TGTGCCAGCACCCTCGGACAGGGATGGAATTCACCCCTCCACTTT,CASTLGQGWNSPLHF
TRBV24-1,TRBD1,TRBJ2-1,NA,TGTGCCACCAGTGACGGGGGACAGGGGGCTAGTGAGCAGTTCTTC,CATSDGGQGASEQFF
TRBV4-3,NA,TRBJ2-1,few,TGCGCCAGCAGCCAAGGGGAGAGGGAGCAGTTCTTC,CASSQGEREQFF
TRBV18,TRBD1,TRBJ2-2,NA,TGTGCCAGCTCACACCGTGATGGGACAGAAGTAACCGGGGAGCTGTTTTTT,CASSHRDGTEVTGELFF
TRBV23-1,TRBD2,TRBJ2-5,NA,TGCGCCAGCAGTCAAGACATGCCGGGACTAGCGGGTGGAGAGACCCAGTACTTC,CASSQDMPGLAGGETQYF
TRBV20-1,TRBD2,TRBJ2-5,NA,TGCAGTGCTAGCAAAAGCGGGGTCGGGACCCAGTACTTC,CSASKSGVGTQYF
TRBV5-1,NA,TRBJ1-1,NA,TGCGCCAGCAGCTACTTCGGGGGCAGGGCGGTATTAGCTGAAGCTTTCTTT,CASSYFGGRAVLAEAFF
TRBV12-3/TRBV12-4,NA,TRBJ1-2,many,TGTGCCAGCAGTTTGAAGACAGATGGTGGCTACACCTTC,CASSLKTDGGYTF
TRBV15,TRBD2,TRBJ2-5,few,TGTGCCACCAGAACCCCCCTAGCGGGGGGGCTCGAGACCCAGTACTTC,CATRTPLAGGLETQYF
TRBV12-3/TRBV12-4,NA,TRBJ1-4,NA,TGTGCCAGCAGTCTCGTCAATGAAAAACTGTTTTTT,CASSLVNEKLFF
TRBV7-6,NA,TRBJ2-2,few,TGTGCCAGCAGCTTAACGGGGCCCACCGGGGAGCTGTTTTTT,CASSLTGPTGELFF
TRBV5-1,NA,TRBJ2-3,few,TGCGCCAGCAGCTGGCGGCCGGGACGTACAGATACGCAGTATTTT,CASSWRPGRTDTQYF
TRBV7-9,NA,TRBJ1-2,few,TGTGCCAGCAGCTTTTCAGGGCCCAATGGCTACACCTTC,CASSFSGPNGYTF
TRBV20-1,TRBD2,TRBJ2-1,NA,TGCAGTGCTAGAGACACCTCCGGACTAGCGGGCCCCTACAATGAGCAGTTCTTC,CSARDTSGLAGPYNEQFF
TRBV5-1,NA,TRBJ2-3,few,TGCGCCAGCAGCTCCACCGGGACTCAAGTCACAGATACGCAGTATTTT,CASSSTGTQVTDTQYF
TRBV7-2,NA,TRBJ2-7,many,TGTGCCAGCAGCTTAGTTGCGGTGGACTCCTACGAGCAGTACTTC,CASSLVAVDSYEQYF
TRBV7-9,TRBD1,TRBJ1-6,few,TGTGCCAGCATCCAAACAGGGGTACGGGCACCCCTCCACTTT,CASIQTGVRAPLHF
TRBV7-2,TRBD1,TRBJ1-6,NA,TGTGCCAGCATCAGACAGGGGGGGTATAATTCACCCCTCCACTTT,CASIRQGGYNSPLHF
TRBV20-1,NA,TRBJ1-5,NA,TGCAGTGCTAGAGATCGTTCCAGCCTCAATCAGCCCCAGCATTTT,CSARDRSSLNQPQHF
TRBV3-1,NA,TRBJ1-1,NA,TGTGCCAGCAGCGCTGGGAGGGTGACTGAAGCTTTCTTT,CASSAGRVTEAFF
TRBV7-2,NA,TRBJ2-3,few,TGTGCCAGCAGCTTAGGGGTCCCAGATACGCAGTATTTT,CASSLGVPDTQYF
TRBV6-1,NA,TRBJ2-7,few,TGTGCCAGCAGTGAGGGGACGGGAACGACTAGCTCCTACGAGCAGTACTTC,CASSEGTGTTSSYEQYF